Listed below are T cell receptor beta chains from one sample, sequenced in a study of T cell responses to AZD1222 COVID-19 vaccine. Method: immunoSEQ multiplex PCR; TCRdb's copy keeps in-frame clones and lacks some. Altogether about 120,000 clones are present, about 92% being singletons, with the ten largest covering roughly 13%. The sequencing used peripheral blood, collected on day 0 of AZD1222 vaccination. The origin of the receptors is an adult in good health. Each CDR3 is given with its conserved first and last residue. The D gene is left open where the match is weak. A row's size may be missing; if present it is once, few, many or a size class.

j_call v_call clone_size d_call cdr3_aa cdr3_nt
TRBJ1-6 TRBV27 - - CASSFNRESSYNSPLHF TGTGCCAGCAGTTTTAACAGGGAAAGCTCCTATAATTCACCCCTCCACTTT
TRBJ1-1 TRBV10-3 - TRBD1 CAILGTENTEAFF TGTGCCATCCTTGGGACAGAGAACACTGAAGCTTTCTTT
TRBJ1-2 TRBV3-1/TRBV3-2 once - CASSHSGGGFYGYTF TGTGCCAGCAGCCACTCTGGGGGGGGTTTCTATGGCTACACCTTC
TRBJ1-5 TRBV6-5 - - CASGQDASNQPQHF TGTGCCAGCGGGCAGGACGCTAGCAATCAGCCCCAGCATTTT
TRBJ2-5 TRBV5-6 - TRBD2 CASSKGLAGEQETQYF TGTGCCAGCAGCAAAGGACTAGCGGGAGAACAAGAGACCCAGTACTTC
TRBJ2-7 TRBV28 - - CASSSYNKRPHEQYF TGTGCCAGCAGTTCCTACAATAAACGGCCCCACGAGCAGTACTTC
TRBJ1-1 TRBV14 once - CASSQGTFPQAFF TGTGCCAGCAGCCAGGGGACATTCCCTCAGGCTTTCTTT
TRBJ2-7 TRBV7-2 - TRBD2 CASSLATSGRFYEQYF TGTGCCAGCAGCTTAGCGACTAGCGGGAGGTTCTACGAGCAGTACTTC
TRBJ1-1 TRBV13 - - CASSLGESFSHNTEAFF TGTGCCAGCAGCTTAGGTGAATCGTTCTCACATAACACTGAAGCTTTCTTT
TRBJ1-2 TRBV6-5 once TRBD1 CASSLTRGQGEDYTF TGTGCCAGCAGTTTAACTCGTGGACAGGGGGAGGACTACACCTTC
TRBJ2-7 TRBV5-1 - TRBD1 CASREQGAHEQYF TGCGCCAGCAGAGAACAGGGGGCTCACGAGCAGTACTTC
TRBJ2-5 TRBV28 once - CASSLSGETQYF TGTGCCAGCAGTTTGTCTGGAGAGACCCAGTACTTC
TRBJ2-1 TRBV9 - TRBD1 CASSVGAGTVYNEQFF TGTGCCAGCAGCGTAGGAGCCGGGACAGTTTACAATGAGCAGTTCTTC
TRBJ2-7 TRBV5-5 - TRBD1 CASSWDRSYEQYF TGTGCCAGCAGCTGGGACAGGAGTTACGAGCAGTACTTC
TRBJ1-6 TRBV7-8 - - CASSRDSYSPLHF TGTGCCAGCAGCCGCGACAGTTATTCACCCCTCCACTTT
TRBJ1-2 TRBV7-2 once - CASSLGQGRYGYTF TGTGCCAGCAGCTTAGGGCAGGGGCGCTATGGCTACACCTTC
TRBJ1-1 TRBV4-3 - - CASSQGREGEAFF TGCGCCAGCAGCCAAGGAAGGGAGGGGGAAGCTTTCTTT
TRBJ1-1 TRBV13 - - CASRFQGWTEAFF TGTGCCAGCAGATTTCAGGGATGGACTGAAGCTTTCTTT
TRBJ1-6 TRBV7-2 - TRBD1 CASSLDRGGSPLHF TGTGCCAGCAGCTTAGACAGGGGTGGCTCACCCCTCCACTTT
TRBJ1-1 TRBV4-3 - - CASSEDLNTEAFF TGCGCCAGCAGCGAGGACCTGAACACTGAAGCTTTCTTT
TRBJ2-7 TRBV18 - - CASSPRQTYEQYF TGTGCCAGCTCACCCCGACAGACCTACGAGCAGTACTTC
TRBJ2-1 TRBV4-1 - TRBD2 CASSQDRRLALFF TGCGCCAGCAGCCAAGATCGGAGACTAGCGCTGTTCTTC
TRBJ2-1 TRBV28 - TRBD1 CASSWTGFNEQFF TGTGCCAGCAGTTGGACAGGGTTCAATGAGCAGTTCTTC
TRBJ1-1 TRBV27 - TRBD1 CASSLQQGATEAFF TGTGCCAGCAGCCTCCAACAGGGGGCCACTGAAGCTTTCTTT
TRBJ1-1 TRBV5-4 - TRBD1 CASSRDRGIGNTEAFF TGTGCCAGCAGCAGGGACAGGGGAATCGGGAACACTGAAGCTTTCTTT
TRBJ2-3 TRBV28 - - CASSLVLAGEQYF TGTGCCAGCAGTTTAGTATTGGCAGGGGAACAGTATTTT
TRBJ1-4 TRBV29-1 - - CSVLQGTLFF TGCAGCGTTTTACAGGGTACACTGTTTTTT
TRBJ1-2 TRBV4-3 - - CASSPRFAIVRGYTF TGCGCCAGCAGCCCAAGGTTTGCGATTGTACGTGGCTACACCTTC
TRBJ1-3 TRBV9 - - CASSVAWGDTIYF TGTGCCAGCAGCGTAGCTTGGGGAGACACCATATATTTT
TRBJ1-2 TRBV28 - TRBD1 CASSLGNRGGYTF TGTGCCAGCAGTTTAGGCAACAGGGGGGGCTACACCTTC
TRBJ2-7 TRBV18 - TRBD2 CASSPDYRAGVGYEQYF TGTGCCAGCTCACCGGACTATAGGGCGGGAGTAGGCTACGAGCAGTACTTC
TRBJ2-1 TRBV9 - TRBD2 CASSLRGTSGILDEQFF TGTGCCAGCAGTCTGCGGGGGACTAGCGGGATCCTTGATGAGCAGTTCTTC
TRBJ2-7 TRBV19 - TRBD2 CASSMAPWKRENIEQYF TGTGCCAGTAGTATGGCCCCCTGGAAGCGGGAGAACATAGAGCAGTACTTC
TRBJ1-5 TRBV6-5 - - CASAPRGGNQPQHF TGTGCCAGCGCCCCCCGGGGGGGCAATCAGCCCCAGCATTTT
TRBJ2-7 TRBV11-2 once - CASSLSRGRGVTYEQYF TGTGCCAGCAGCTTATCCCGCGGCAGGGGCGTTACCTACGAGCAGTACTTC
TRBJ1-1 TRBV6-5 once - CASSLDPYRLPEAFF TGTGCCAGCAGTCTTGATCCATACAGACTCCCTGAAGCTTTCTTT
TRBJ1-1 TRBV7-9 - TRBD1 CASSSSETGWAEAFF TGTGCCAGCAGCTCCAGCGAGACAGGGTGGGCGGAAGCTTTCTTT
TRBJ1-1 TRBV18 - - CASSPSRDEAFF TGTGCCAGCTCACCAAGCAGGGATGAAGCTTTCTTT
TRBJ1-5 TRBV18 - - CASSTTRDSNQPQHF TGTGCCAGCTCAACCACACGGGATAGCAATCAGCCCCAGCATTTT
TRBJ2-5 TRBV3-1/TRBV3-2 - - CASSQALGGAYQETQYF TGTGCCAGCAGCCAAGCATTAGGCGGGGCCTATCAAGAGACCCAGTACTTC
TRBJ2-1 TRBV5-1 - - CASSSASRGQGNEQFF TGCGCCAGCAGCAGCGCCAGCCGGGGCCAGGGGAATGAGCAGTTCTTC
TRBJ1-4 TRBV6-5 - - CASSYSRVATNEKLFF TGTGCCAGCAGTTACTCGAGAGTCGCAACTAATGAAAAACTGTTTTTT
TRBJ1-6 TRBV19 once TRBD1 CASRSTGTVNSPLHF TGTGCCAGTAGGTCGACCGGGACAGTTAATTCACCCCTCCACTTT
TRBJ1-1 TRBV19 - - CASSQRVRTEAFF TGTGCCAGTAGTCAACGGGTAAGGACTGAAGCTTTCTTT
TRBJ1-1 TRBV5-6 - - CASSRALVGNTEAFF TGTGCCAGCAGCCGGGCCTTGGTAGGGAACACTGAAGCTTTCTTT
TRBJ2-1 TRBV19 - TRBD2 CASSIREEKQFF TGTGCCAGTAGTATCCGGGAGGAAAAGCAGTTCTTC
TRBJ1-1 TRBV7-9 - - CASSSSRGWNTEAFF TGTGCCAGCAGCTCCTCCAGGGGTTGGAACACTGAAGCTTTCTTT
TRBJ2-7 TRBV6-5 - TRBD1 CASRPDRSSYEQYF TGTGCCAGCAGGCCGGACAGGAGCTCCTACGAGCAGTACTTC
TRBJ2-5 TRBV10-3 - - CAISESDGVETPQYF TGTGCCATCAGTGAGTCGGACGGGGTAGAGACGCCCCAGTACTTC
TRBJ2-7 TRBV7-2 - TRBD1 CASSLHGTGAYEQYF TGTGCCAGCAGCTTACACGGGACAGGGGCCTACGAGCAGTACTTC
TRBJ1-6 TRBV5-1 - TRBD1 CASSLAYRGNSPLHF TGCGCCAGCAGCTTGGCTTACAGGGGCAATTCACCCCTCCACTTT
TRBJ1-1 TRBV4-2 - - CASSHLLRGEQEAFF TGTGCCAGCAGCCACCTCCTAAGGGGTGAGCAAGAAGCTTTCTTT
TRBJ1-6 TRBV6-7 - TRBD1 CASSSFRDRGPYNSPLHF TGTGCCAGCAGTTCCTTTAGGGACAGGGGTCCCTATAATTCACCCCTCCACTTT
TRBJ1-1 TRBV9 - - CASSVGKPESNTEAFF TGTGCCAGCAGCGTAGGAAAGCCAGAATCGAACACTGAAGCTTTCTTT
TRBJ2-1 TRBV4-1 - - CASGGSTYNEQFF TGCGCCAGCGGGGGGTCAACCTACAATGAGCAGTTCTTC
TRBJ2-1 TRBV11-3 once TRBD2 CASSPRLAGVQFF TGTGCCAGCAGCCCAAGACTAGCGGGGGTGCAGTTCTTC
TRBJ1-3 TRBV21-1 - - CASSLRGSKDRSSSGNTIYF TGTGCCAGCAGCCTCCGGGGGAGTAAAGACAGATCCTCCTCTGGAAACACCATATATTTT
TRBJ1-1 TRBV19 - - CASTPLPVVLPNTEAFF TGTGCCAGTACTCCACTCCCAGTCGTGCTGCCGAACACTGAAGCTTTCTTT
TRBJ2-3 TRBV10-3 - - CAISERSSDTQYF TGTGCCATCAGTGAGAGGTCATCGGATACGCAGTATTTT
TRBJ2-7 TRBV6-2/TRBV6-3 - - CASSYVSSYEQYF TGTGCCAGCAGTTACGTAAGCTCCTACGAGCAGTACTTC